A selection of T cell receptor beta chains follows, all from one sample in a study of blood T cell repertoires in COVID-19. Sequencing was performed with immunoSEQ multiplex PCR; in TCRdb, only in-frame clones are kept and a portion is missing. The table shows about 190,000 clones, with roughly 83% occurring only once. Sequencing was performed on PBMCs or T cells enriched from blood (not recorded which). The receptors shown here come from a woman aged 25 to 39 who had recovered from COVID-19. CDR3s include the opening cysteine and the closing phenylalanine or tryptophan. D genes are given only for firm matches. For some rows the clone size is stated as once, few or many, or as a class when expanded; others skip it.

V: TRBV6-1; J: TRBJ1-1; size: NA; D: NA; CDR3: CASSEQVTNTEAFF; DNA: TGTGCCAGCAGTGAACAGGTTACGAACACTGAAGCTTTCTTT
V: TRBV2; J: TRBJ1-4; size: NA; D: NA; CDR3: CASQVVSANEKLFF; DNA: TGTGCCAGCCAGGTGGTTTCAGCTAATGAAAAACTGTTTTTT
V: TRBV9; J: TRBJ1-1; size: NA; D: TRBD1; CDR3: CASSPLGQGSTEAFF; DNA: TGTGCCAGCAGCCCCCTCGGACAGGGTAGTACTGAAGCTTTCTTT
V: TRBV15; J: TRBJ2-7; size: NA; D: NA; CDR3: CATSTATSSYSYEQYF; DNA: TGTGCCACCAGCACAGCGACGAGCTCCTACTCCTACGAGCAGTACTTC
V: TRBV6-9; J: TRBJ2-7; size: NA; D: TRBD1; CDR3: CASSTGTGDYEQYF; DNA: TGTGCCAGCAGTACTGGGACAGGGGACTACGAGCAGTACTTC
V: TRBV18; J: TRBJ2-3; size: NA; D: TRBD1; CDR3: CASSSPTGRTDTQYF; DNA: TGTGCCAGCTCCTCTCCGACAGGGCGAACAGATACGCAGTATTTT
V: TRBV9; J: TRBJ2-1; size: NA; D: NA; CDR3: CASSEGGGGAWNEQFF; DNA: TGTGCCAGCAGCGAGGGTGGTGGGGGGGCGTGGAATGAGCAGTTCTTC
V: TRBV3-1/TRBV3-2; J: TRBJ2-1; size: few; D: TRBD2; CDR3: CASSQGGLAGGLLNEQFF; DNA: TGTGCCAGCAGCCAAGGTGGACTAGCGGGAGGACTCCTCAATGAGCAGTTCTTC
V: TRBV6-1; J: TRBJ1-2; size: NA; D: TRBD1; CDR3: CASSEGDRGEGYTF; DNA: TGTGCCAGCAGTGAAGGAGACAGGGGAGAAGGCTACACCTTC
V: TRBV2; J: TRBJ2-2; size: NA; D: TRBD1; CDR3: CASNRGDTGELFF; DNA: TGTGCCAGCAACAGGGGGGACACCGGGGAGCTGTTTTTT
V: TRBV6-6; J: TRBJ1-1; size: NA; D: NA; CDR3: CASSLGEGPEAFF; DNA: TGTGCCAGCAGCCTGGGGGAGGGGCCTGAAGCTTTCTTT
V: TRBV19; J: TRBJ1-5; size: NA; D: NA; CDR3: CASSLLRQPQHF; DNA: TGTGCCAGTAGTCTCCTAAGACAGCCCCAGCATTTT
V: TRBV5-1; J: TRBJ1-2; size: NA; D: NA; CDR3: CASSRGGDYGYTF; DNA: TGCGCCAGCAGCCGAGGGGGAGACTATGGCTACACCTTC
V: TRBV9; J: TRBJ2-1; size: NA; D: TRBD2; CDR3: CASSVAGSGVNYEQFF; DNA: TGTGCCAGCAGCGTAGCTGGTAGCGGGGTGAACTATGAGCAGTTCTTC
V: TRBV28; J: TRBJ1-2; size: NA; D: TRBD1; CDR3: CASSKGQGAGSYGYTF; DNA: TGTGCCAGCAGCAAAGGACAGGGGGCCGGTAGCTATGGCTACACCTTC
V: TRBV5-1; J: TRBJ1-5; size: NA; D: NA; CDR3: CASSHGMLEGQPQHF; DNA: TGCGCCAGCAGCCACGGGATGCTTGAGGGTCAGCCCCAGCATTTT
V: TRBV2; J: TRBJ1-4; size: NA; D: TRBD1; CDR3: CASSYGQGGNEKLFF; DNA: TGTGCCAGCAGTTACGGACAGGGGGGTAATGAAAAACTGTTTTTT
V: TRBV24-1; J: TRBJ2-1; size: NA; D: NA; CDR3: CATSRTGANEQFF; DNA: TGTGCCACCAGTCGTACAGGTGCCAATGAGCAGTTCTTC
V: TRBV5-5; J: TRBJ2-3; size: NA; D: NA; CDR3: CASSPESGLLNTQYF; DNA: TGTGCCAGCAGCCCGGAAAGCGGTCTTTTAAATACGCAGTATTTT
V: TRBV2; J: TRBJ2-1; size: NA; D: NA; CDR3: CASSEAPLGATYNEQFF; DNA: TGTGCCAGCAGTGAAGCGCCTTTAGGAGCGACCTACAATGAGCAGTTCTTC
V: TRBV9; J: TRBJ1-4; size: NA; D: NA; CDR3: CASSGVGLANEKLFF; DNA: TGTGCCAGCTCCGGGGTAGGGTTGGCTAATGAAAAACTGTTTTTT
V: TRBV28; J: TRBJ1-5; size: NA; D: TRBD1; CDR3: CASINIQGAAQPQHF; DNA: TGTGCCAGCATAAACATCCAGGGGGCGGCTCAGCCCCAGCATTTT
V: TRBV20-1; J: TRBJ2-3; size: once; D: TRBD2; CDR3: CSASPPAVGGTDTQYF; DNA: TGCAGTGCTAGTCCCCCTGCTGTGGGGGGGACAGATACGCAGTATTTT
V: TRBV3-1/TRBV3-2; J: TRBJ2-5; size: NA; D: TRBD2; CDR3: CASGAGPLGTQYF; DNA: TGTGCCAGCGGAGCGGGGCCCTTAGGGACCCAGTACTTC
V: TRBV5-1; J: TRBJ2-3; size: NA; D: NA; CDR3: CASSMPSGTDTQYF; DNA: TGCGCCAGCAGTATGCCTAGCGGCACAGATACGCAGTATTTT
V: TRBV27; J: TRBJ2-4; size: NA; D: NA; CDR3: CASSGLGSYRPKNIQYF; DNA: TGTGCCAGCAGTGGCCTGGGCAGCTATCGCCCCAAAAACATTCAGTACTTC
V: TRBV27; J: TRBJ2-3; size: NA; D: NA; CDR3: CASSLTGGTQYF; DNA: TGTGCCAGCAGTTTAACCGGGGGTACGCAGTATTTT
V: TRBV18; J: TRBJ2-7; size: NA; D: TRBD1; CDR3: CASSPTGGGEQYF; DNA: TGTGCCAGCTCGCCGACAGGGGGAGGCGAGCAGTACTTC
V: TRBV7-8; J: TRBJ2-7; size: NA; D: TRBD1; CDR3: CASRAGTGEEQYF; DNA: TGTGCCAGCAGAGCCGGGACAGGGGAGGAGCAGTACTTC
V: TRBV12-5; J: TRBJ2-1; size: NA; D: NA; CDR3: CASGSIPRDNYNEQFF; DNA: TGTGCTAGTGGGTCGATCCCCCGGGACAACTACAATGAGCAGTTCTTC